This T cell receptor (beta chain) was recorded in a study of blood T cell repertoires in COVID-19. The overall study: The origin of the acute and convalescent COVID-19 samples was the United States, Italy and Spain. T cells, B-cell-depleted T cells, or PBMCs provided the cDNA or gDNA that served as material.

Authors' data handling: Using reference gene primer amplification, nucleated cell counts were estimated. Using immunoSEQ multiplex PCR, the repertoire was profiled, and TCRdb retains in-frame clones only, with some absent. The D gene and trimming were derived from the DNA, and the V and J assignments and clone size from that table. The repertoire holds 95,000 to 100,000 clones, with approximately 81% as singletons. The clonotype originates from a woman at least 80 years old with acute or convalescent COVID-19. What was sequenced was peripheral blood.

The CDR3 loop reads CASSQDLGTGGTGNTIYF. Here the CDR3 DNA reads TGTGCCAGCAGCCAAGATCTGGGAACAGGGGGCACTGGAAACACCATATATTTT. The chain recombines TRBV3-1 (or the pseudogene TRBV3-2) with TRBJ1-3; 9 positions agree with TRBD1. The V and J ends lost 0 bases and 2 bases, in that order; junction bases with no gene match: 8. Germline CDR1 and CDR2: LGHDT and YNNKEL (reference sequence). This CDR3 comprises 18 residues.